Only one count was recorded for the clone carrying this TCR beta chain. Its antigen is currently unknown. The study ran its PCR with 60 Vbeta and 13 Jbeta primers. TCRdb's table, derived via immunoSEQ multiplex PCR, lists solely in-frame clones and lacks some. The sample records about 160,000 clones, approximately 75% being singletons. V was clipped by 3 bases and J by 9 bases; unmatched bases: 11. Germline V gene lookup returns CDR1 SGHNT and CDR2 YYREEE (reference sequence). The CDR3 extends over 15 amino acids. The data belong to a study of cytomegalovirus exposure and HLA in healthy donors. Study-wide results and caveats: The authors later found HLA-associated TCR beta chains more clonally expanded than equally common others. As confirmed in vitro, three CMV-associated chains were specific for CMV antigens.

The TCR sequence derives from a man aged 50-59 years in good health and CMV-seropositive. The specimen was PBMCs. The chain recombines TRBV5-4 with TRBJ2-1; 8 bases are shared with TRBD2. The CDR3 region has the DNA TGTGCCAGCAGCTCGACAGCGGGGGCCGGGGGTGAGCAGTTCTTC. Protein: CASSSTAGAGGEQFF.